Described below is a single T cell receptor beta chain sequence and its context. CDR3 size: 17 residues. Germline V CDR1 and CDR2: SEHNR, FQNEAQ (reference sequence). Trimming at V came to 5 bases and at J to 3 bases, leaving 9 bases not matched to a gene. In the original workflow: Cell counts per sample came from amplifying reference gene primers. Produced via immunoSEQ multiplex PCR; TCRdb's table is partial and in-frame only. V and J calls and clone size are given by that table; D and trimming were obtained from the DNA. Of about 190,000 clones in the sample, roughly 89% were seen once. The data stem from a study of blood T cell repertoires in COVID-19. Study information: T cells, B-cell-depleted T cells, or PBMCs provided the cDNA or gDNA that served as material.

The study recruited people aged roughly 18 to 95 years across some 23 US areas. Contact with a PCR-confirmed or clinician-diagnosed COVID-19 case occurred within 2 weeks of entry. Material: PBMCs or T cells enriched from blood (not recorded which). This TCR was recovered from a woman under 40 who had been exposed to COVID-19. This chain uses TRBV7-9 with TRBJ2-3, with 12 bases aligning to TRBD2. CDR3 bases: TGTGCCAGCAGCATGGCTAGCGGGGGGGCGAGGACAGATACGCAGTATTTT. It yields the protein CASSMASGGARTDTQYF. The full variable domain, its missing parts supplied by reference TRBV7-9 and TRBJ2-3, is DTGVSQNPRHKITKRGQNVTFRCDPISEHNRLYWYRQTLGQGPEFLTYFQNEAQLEKSRLLSDRFSAERPKGSFSTLEIQRTEQGDSAMYLCASSMASGGARTDTQYFGPGTRLTVL.